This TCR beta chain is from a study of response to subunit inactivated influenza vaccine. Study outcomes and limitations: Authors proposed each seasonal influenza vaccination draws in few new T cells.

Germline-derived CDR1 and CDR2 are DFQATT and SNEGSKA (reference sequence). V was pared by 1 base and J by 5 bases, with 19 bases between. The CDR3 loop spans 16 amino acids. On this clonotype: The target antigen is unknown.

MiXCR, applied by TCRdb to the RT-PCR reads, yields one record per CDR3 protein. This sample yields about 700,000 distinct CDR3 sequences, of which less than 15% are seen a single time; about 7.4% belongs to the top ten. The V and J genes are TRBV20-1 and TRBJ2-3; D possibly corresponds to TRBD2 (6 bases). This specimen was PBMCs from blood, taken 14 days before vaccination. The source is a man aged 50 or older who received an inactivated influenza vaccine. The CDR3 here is CSARAPPVMGGDTQYF. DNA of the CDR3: TGCAGTGCTAGAGCCCCCCCCGTAATGGGGGGAGATACGCAGTATTTT.